The present T cell receptor (beta chain) was sequenced within a study of T cells expressing NK-cell markers. Study-wide points: The CD3+CD56-NKG2C+ fraction was also led by these clonotypes in a handful of donors.

TCRdb reprocessed the 5' RACE reads and keeps a single row for each CDR3 protein, giving no DNA. The ten top clones account for around a tenth, within a sample of fewer than 400,000 distinct CDR3 sequences. Details on this clonotype: The antigen remains undetermined.

The sequencing sample was made of blood T cells: a sorted CD56 or NKG2C T cell subset, CD4+ or CD8+ T cells, or bulk PBMC T cells (not recorded which). This TCR was recovered from a woman aged 50 to 60 in good health.

CDR3 amino acids: CASTRDRFYGYTF. The chain joins TRBV12-3 or TRBV12-4 to TRBJ1-2; without DNA, the TCRdb call of TRBD1 cannot be checked. The CDR3 extends over 13 amino acids.